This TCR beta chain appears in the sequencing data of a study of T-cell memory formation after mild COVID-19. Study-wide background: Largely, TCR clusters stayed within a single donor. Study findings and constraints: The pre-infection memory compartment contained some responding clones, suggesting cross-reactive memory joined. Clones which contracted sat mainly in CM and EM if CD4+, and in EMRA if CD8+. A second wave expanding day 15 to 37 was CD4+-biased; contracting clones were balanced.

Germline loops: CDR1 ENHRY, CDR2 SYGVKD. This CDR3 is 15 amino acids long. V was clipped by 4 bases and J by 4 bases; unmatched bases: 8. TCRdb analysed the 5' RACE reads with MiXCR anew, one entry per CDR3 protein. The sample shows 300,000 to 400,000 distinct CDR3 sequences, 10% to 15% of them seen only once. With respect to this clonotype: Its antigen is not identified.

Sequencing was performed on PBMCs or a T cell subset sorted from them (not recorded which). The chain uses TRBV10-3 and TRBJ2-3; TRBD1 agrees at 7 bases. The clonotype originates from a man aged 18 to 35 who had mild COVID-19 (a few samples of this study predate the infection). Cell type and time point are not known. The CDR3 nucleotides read TGTGCCATCAGTGCCCCCGACCAGGGGGCAGATACGCAGTATTTT. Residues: CAISAPDQGADTQYF.